These T cell receptor beta chains were read from a single sample in a study of T cells in localized non-small cell lung cancer. Data came from immunoSEQ multiplex PCR; TCRdb stores just in-frame clones and leaves some out. Here the sample spans 30,000 to 45,000 clones, about 83% being singletons. Specimen: peripheral blood, collected before any cancer treatment. Source of these receptors: a woman aged 35-70 years with stage I lung adenocarcinoma. The CDR3 runs from the conserved cysteine through the conserved F or W. Each record gives: CDR3 DNA, CDR3 protein, D gene, V gene, J gene, clone size. The D gene is left open where the match is weak. Rows give clone size only sometimes, using once, few, many, or a class for an expanded clone.

TGTGCCAGCAGACGACAGGGGGCCTCTGGAAACACCATATATTTT	CASRRQGASGNTIYF	TRBD1	TRBV28	TRBJ1-3	-
TGTGCCAGCAGCCCCGCTGTGGGAGGGAACACAGATACGCAGTATTTT	CASSPAVGGNTDTQYF	TRBD2	TRBV4-2	TRBJ2-3	-
TGTGCCAGCAGCCCCCTTAAAATACTGAACACTGAAGCTTTCTTT	CASSPLKILNTEAFF	-	TRBV7-2	TRBJ1-1	-
TGCGCCAGCAGTGATCGGGGCAGGGATTCACCCCTCCACTTT	CASSDRGRDSPLHF	-	TRBV10-2	TRBJ1-6	-
TGTGCCAGCAGTTCAGCGGGGGGCTATGGCTACACCTTC	CASSSAGGYGYTF	-	TRBV28	TRBJ1-2	-
TGTGCCAGCAGCTCCCCCGGGGGGTCCTACGAGCAGTACTTC	CASSSPGGSYEQYF	TRBD2	TRBV5-4	TRBJ2-7	-
TGTGCCAGCAGTATGTACCGGGACAGCTTTAACTATGGCTACACCTTC	CASSMYRDSFNYGYTF	TRBD1	TRBV28	TRBJ1-2	-
TGTGCCAGCAGCTTATCAGGGGGGGGCTACGAGCAGTACTTC	CASSLSGGGYEQYF	-	TRBV7-2	TRBJ2-7	-
TGTGCCAGCTCACCACCTAGGACAGCTTACAATGAGCAGTTCTTC	CASSPPRTAYNEQFF	-	TRBV18	TRBJ2-1	few
TGCGCCAGCAGCTTCGGACAGGGGGCGGGAGGCTACACCTTC	CASSFGQGAGGYTF	TRBD1	TRBV5-1	TRBJ1-2	-
TGCAGCGTGCAGTACGAGACCCAGTACTTC	CSVQYETQYF	-	TRBV29-1	TRBJ2-5	-
TGTGCCAGCAGCTTAAGGGGAAGCGGGGAAAAACTGTTTTTT	CASSLRGSGEKLFF	-	TRBV11-1	TRBJ1-4	-
TGTGCCAGCAGCCAAGATGGACAGAAAGCTTTCTTT	CASSQDGQKAFF	-	TRBV4-2	TRBJ1-1	-
TGTGCCAGCAGTGTTAGCAATCAGCCCCAGCATTTT	CASSVSNQPQHF	-	TRBV2	TRBJ1-5	few
TGCGCCAGCAGCCAAGACGCGGGGTGGATGAGGGCAAGCTCCTATAATTCACCCCTCCACTTT	CASSQDAGWMRASSYNSPLHF	-	TRBV4-1	TRBJ1-6	-